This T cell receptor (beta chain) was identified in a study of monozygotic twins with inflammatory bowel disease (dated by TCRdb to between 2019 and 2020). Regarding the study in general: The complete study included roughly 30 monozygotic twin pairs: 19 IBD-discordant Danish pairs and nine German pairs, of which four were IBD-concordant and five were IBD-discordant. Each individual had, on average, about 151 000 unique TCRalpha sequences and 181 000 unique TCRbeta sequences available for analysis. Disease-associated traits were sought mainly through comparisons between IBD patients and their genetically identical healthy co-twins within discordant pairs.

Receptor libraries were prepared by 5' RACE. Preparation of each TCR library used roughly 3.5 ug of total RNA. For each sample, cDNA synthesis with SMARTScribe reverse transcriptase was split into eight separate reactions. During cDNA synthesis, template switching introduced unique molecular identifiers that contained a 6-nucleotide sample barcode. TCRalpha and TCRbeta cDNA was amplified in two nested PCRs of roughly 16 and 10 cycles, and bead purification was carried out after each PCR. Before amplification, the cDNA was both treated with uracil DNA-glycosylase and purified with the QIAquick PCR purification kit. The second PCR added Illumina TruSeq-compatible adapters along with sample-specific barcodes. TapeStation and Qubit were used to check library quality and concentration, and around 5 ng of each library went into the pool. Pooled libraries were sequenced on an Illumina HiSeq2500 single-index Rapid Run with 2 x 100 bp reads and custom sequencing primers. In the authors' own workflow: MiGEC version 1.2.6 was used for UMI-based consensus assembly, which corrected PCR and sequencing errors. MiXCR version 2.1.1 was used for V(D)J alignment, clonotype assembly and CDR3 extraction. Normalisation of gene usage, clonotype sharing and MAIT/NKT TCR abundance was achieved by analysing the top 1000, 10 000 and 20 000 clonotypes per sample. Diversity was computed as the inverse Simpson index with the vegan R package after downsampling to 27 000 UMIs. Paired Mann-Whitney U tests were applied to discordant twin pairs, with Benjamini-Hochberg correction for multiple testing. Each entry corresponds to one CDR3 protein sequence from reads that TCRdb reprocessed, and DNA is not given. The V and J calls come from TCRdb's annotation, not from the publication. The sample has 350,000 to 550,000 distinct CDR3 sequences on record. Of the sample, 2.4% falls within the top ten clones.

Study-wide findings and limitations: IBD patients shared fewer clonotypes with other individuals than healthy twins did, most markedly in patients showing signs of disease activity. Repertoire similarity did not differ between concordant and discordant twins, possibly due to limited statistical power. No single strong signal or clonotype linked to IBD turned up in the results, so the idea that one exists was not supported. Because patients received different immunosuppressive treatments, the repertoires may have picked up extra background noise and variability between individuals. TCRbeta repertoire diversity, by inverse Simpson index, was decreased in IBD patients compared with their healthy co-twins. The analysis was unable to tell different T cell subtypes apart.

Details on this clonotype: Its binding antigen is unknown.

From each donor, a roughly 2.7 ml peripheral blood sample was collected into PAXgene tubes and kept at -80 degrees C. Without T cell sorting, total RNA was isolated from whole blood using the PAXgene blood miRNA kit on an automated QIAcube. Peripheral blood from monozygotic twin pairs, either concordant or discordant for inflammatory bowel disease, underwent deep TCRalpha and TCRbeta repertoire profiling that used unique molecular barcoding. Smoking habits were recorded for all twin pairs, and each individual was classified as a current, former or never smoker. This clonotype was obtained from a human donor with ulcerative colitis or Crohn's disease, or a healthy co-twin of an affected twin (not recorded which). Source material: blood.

CDR3 sequence: CSVTRPTYTEAFF. The chain links TRBV29-1 with TRBJ1-1. From the germline V gene, CDR1 is SQVTM and CDR2 is ANQGSEA. Measured from the cysteine to the phenylalanine, the CDR3 is 13 residues long. The DNA is not on file.